A selection of T cell receptor beta chains follows, all from one sample in a study of identical twins. TCRdb itself ran the 5' RACE reads through MiXCR, one entry per CDR3 protein. Of fewer than 650,000 distinct CDR3 sequences in the sample, roughly 9.5% are singletons; the top ten hold around 3.2%. Separately, the same data were catalogued under a study of yellow fever vaccine responses in identical twins.

Sequencing was carried out using PBMCs. The receptors were gathered from a woman aged 18-30 years in good health. CDR3s include the opening cysteine and the closing phenylalanine or tryptophan. The D gene is left open where the match is weak.

TRBJ2-2,NA,TRBV5-1,CASSPSGSANTGELFF
TRBJ2-5,TRBD1,TRBV12-3/TRBV12-4,CASSPYRQGWKGETQYF
TRBJ1-1,NA,TRBV6-5,CASSNLLAQGDEAFF
TRBJ2-7,NA,TRBV30,CAWGAYEQYF
TRBJ2-7,TRBD2,TRBV5-5,CASSYSGGVSEQYF
TRBJ2-7,NA,TRBV3-1,CASRRAGREQYF
TRBJ2-2,TRBD2,TRBV10-3,CAISESGTSGSRDTGELFF
TRBJ2-1,NA,TRBV7-9,CASSWRGSYNEQFF
TRBJ2-1,TRBD2,TRBV4-3,CASSGAGLYNEQFF
TRBJ2-1,TRBD2,TRBV7-9,CASSAKRGGNEQFF
TRBJ2-2,TRBD2,TRBV5-1,CASSPRGGPNTGELFF
TRBJ2-1,TRBD2,TRBV5-1,CASSLEAGGRNSYNEQFF
TRBJ2-2,TRBD2,TRBV11-2,CASTSTLARGTSGKNTGELFF
TRBJ2-1,TRBD2,TRBV27,CASSPTLADFHYNEQFF
TRBJ1-1,TRBD1,TRBV20-1,CSALDRVNTEAFF
TRBJ2-7,TRBD2,TRBV6-1,CATFRGLAVYEQYF
TRBJ1-2,NA,TRBV27,CASSSSQGWGYTF
TRBJ2-3,NA,TRBV7-8,CASSLVSGRTTDTQYF
TRBJ1-4,NA,TRBV15,CATSGVRYEKLFF
TRBJ1-5,NA,TRBV23-1,CASSQSVLGPQHF
TRBJ2-5,NA,TRBV28,CASSLFASWETQYF
TRBJ2-5,NA,TRBV20-1,CSAPLYTQETQYF
TRBJ1-1,NA,TRBV3-1,CASSQRGEFAFF
TRBJ2-3,NA,TRBV6-2/TRBV6-3,CASSLDYPGTDTQYF
TRBJ2-2,NA,TRBV29-1,CSVNRATGELFF
TRBJ2-2,TRBD2,TRBV29-1,CSVAFLTSGTGELFF
TRBJ1-1,NA,TRBV7-2,CASSYQGRLDTEVFF
TRBJ2-5,TRBD2,TRBV10-2,CASSEVRLAEETQYF
TRBJ2-1,NA,TRBV7-2,CASSSPTRAVNEQFF
TRBJ2-5,NA,TRBV5-1,CASSLRGLDQETQYF
TRBJ2-3,NA,TRBV11-3,CASSRAILDTQYF
TRBJ2-7,NA,TRBV28,CASGLSYEQYF
TRBJ2-1,TRBD2,TRBV6-2/TRBV6-3,CASSQSGSWYNEQFF
TRBJ2-1,TRBD2,TRBV11-3,CASSFNLAGNNEQFF
TRBJ2-7,NA,TRBV28,CASSFYGPYEQYF
TRBJ2-7,NA,TRBV27,CASSWTPSSYEQYF
TRBJ2-3,NA,TRBV29-1,CSVEQRSTDTQYF
TRBJ2-1,NA,TRBV14,CASSQDLWVYNEQFF
TRBJ2-7,NA,TRBV12-3/TRBV12-4,CASSPSQGFVNEQYF
TRBJ1-1,NA,TRBV24-1,CATSGASTEAFF
TRBJ2-3,NA,TRBV20-1,CSARPGTPPDTQYF
TRBJ2-5,NA,TRBV7-2,CASRPSGAETQYF
TRBJ2-4,NA,TRBV20-1,CSARDRREAKTIQYF
TRBJ1-5,NA,TRBV12-3/TRBV12-4,CASSLAGKAQHF
TRBJ2-1,TRBD1,TRBV24-1,CATSERGQTQQFF
TRBJ2-3,NA,TRBV29-1,CSVTGIRWDRGDTQYF
TRBJ2-3,TRBD2,TRBV29-1,CSVDGGARDTQYF
TRBJ2-5,TRBD2,TRBV20-1,CSAQRASGGGQETQYF
TRBJ2-2,NA,TRBV20-1,CRTGELFF
TRBJ1-1,NA,TRBV19,CASRVTSGTEAFF
TRBJ2-3,TRBD2,TRBV28,CASSFLLAGGTDTQYF
TRBJ2-7,NA,TRBV2,CAGGRAYEQYF
TRBJ2-7,TRBD1,TRBV4-3,CASSQARTGSSYEQYF